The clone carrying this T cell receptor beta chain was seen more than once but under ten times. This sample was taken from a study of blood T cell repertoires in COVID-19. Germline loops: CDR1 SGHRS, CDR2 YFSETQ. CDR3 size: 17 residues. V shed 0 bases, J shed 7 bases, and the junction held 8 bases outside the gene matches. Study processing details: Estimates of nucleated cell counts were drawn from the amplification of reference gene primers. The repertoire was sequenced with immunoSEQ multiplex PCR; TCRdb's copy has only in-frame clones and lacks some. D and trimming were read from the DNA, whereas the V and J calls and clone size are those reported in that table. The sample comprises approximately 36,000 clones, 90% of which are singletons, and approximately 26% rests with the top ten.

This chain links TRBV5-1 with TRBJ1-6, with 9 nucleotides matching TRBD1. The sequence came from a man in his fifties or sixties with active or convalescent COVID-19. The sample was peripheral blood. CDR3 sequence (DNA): TGCGCCAGCAGCTTGGTCGGGACAGGGAAATACAATTCACCCCTCCACTTT. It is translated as CASSLVGTGKYNSPLHF.